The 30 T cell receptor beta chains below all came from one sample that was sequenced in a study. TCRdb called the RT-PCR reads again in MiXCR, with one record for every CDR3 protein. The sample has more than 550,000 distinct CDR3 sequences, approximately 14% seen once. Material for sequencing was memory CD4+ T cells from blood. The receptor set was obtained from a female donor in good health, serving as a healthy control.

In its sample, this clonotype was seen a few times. The CDR3 nucleotides read TGTGCCAGCAGCTTGGGGGGGCCAGTAGGCACAGATACGCAGTATTTT. It is translated as CASSLGGPVGTDTQYF. The chain employs TRBV5-6 and TRBJ2-3; D perhaps matches TRBD1 (6 bases). This CDR3 comprises 16 residues. CDR1 is SGHDT, CDR2 YYEEEE, per germline. V was pared by 0 bases and J by 1 base, with 12 bases between.

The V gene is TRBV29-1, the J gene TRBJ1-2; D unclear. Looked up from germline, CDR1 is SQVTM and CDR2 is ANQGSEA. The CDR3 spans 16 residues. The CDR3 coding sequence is TGCAGGGCGGGCAGAACGCGCCCAATTACTAACTATGGCTACACCTTC. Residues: CRAGRTRPITNYGYTF.

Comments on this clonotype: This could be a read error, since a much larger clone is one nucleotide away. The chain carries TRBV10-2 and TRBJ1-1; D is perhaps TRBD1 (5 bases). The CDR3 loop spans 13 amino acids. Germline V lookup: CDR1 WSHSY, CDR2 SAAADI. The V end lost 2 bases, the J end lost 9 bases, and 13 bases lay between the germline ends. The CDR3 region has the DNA TGCGCCAGCAGTGAGCCGACAGAGGGCCAAGCTTTCTTT. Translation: CASSEPTEGQAFF.

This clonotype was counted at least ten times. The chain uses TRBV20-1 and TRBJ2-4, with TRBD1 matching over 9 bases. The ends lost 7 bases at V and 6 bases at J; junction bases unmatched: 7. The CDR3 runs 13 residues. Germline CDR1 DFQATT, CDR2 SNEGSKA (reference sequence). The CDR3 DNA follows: TGCAGTGTAGGGACAGGGATTCCAAACATTCAGTACTTC. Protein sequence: CSVGTGIPNIQYF.

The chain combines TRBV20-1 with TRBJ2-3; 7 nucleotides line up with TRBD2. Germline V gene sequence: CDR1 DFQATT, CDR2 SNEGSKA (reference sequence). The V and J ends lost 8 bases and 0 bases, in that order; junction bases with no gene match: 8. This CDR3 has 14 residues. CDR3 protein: CSSPISGSTDTQYF. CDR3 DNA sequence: TGCAGTTCACCTATTAGCGGGAGCACAGATACGCAGTATTTT.

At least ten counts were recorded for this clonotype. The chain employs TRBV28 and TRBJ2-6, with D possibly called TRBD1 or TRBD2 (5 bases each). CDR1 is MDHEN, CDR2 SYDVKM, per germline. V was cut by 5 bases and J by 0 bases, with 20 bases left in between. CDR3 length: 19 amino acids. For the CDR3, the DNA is TGTGCCAGCAGTACCGAGGGACGGGTACTAAGCTCTGGGGCCAACGTCCTGACTTTC. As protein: CASSTEGRVLSSGANVLTF.

The CDR3, as DNA: TGCAGTGCTAGAGATTTGATGGCGGGGCTAAAGACCCAGTACTTC. Translated, it gives CSARDLMAGLKTQYF. The V gene is TRBV20-1, the J gene TRBJ2-5; D may be TRBD2 (6 bases). The germline V and J ends were trimmed by 0 bases and 6 bases, with 17 bases remaining between them. The CDR3 sequence is 15 residues long. Germline lookup yields CDR1 DFQATT and CDR2 SNEGSKA (reference sequence).

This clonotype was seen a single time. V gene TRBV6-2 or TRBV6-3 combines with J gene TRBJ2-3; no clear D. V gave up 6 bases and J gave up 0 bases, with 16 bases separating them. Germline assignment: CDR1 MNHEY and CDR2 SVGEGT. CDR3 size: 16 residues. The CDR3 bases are TGTGCCAGCAGCCGGACCGCCGCGAGTAGCACAGATACGCAGTATTTT. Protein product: CASSRTAASSTDTQYF.

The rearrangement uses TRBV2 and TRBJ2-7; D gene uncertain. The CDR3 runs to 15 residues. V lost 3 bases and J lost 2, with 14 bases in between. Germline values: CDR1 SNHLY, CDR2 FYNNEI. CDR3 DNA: TGTGCCAGCAGTGAGACTTCCCATACGACCTACGAGCAGTACTTC. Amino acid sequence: CASSETSHTTYEQYF.

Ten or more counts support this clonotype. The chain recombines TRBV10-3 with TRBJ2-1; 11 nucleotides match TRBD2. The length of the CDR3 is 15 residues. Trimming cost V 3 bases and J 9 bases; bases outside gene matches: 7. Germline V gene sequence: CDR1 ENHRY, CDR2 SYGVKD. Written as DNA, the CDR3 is TGTGCCATCAGTGATAAGACTAGCGGGACGGCTGAGCAGTTCTTC. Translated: CAISDKTSGTAEQFF.

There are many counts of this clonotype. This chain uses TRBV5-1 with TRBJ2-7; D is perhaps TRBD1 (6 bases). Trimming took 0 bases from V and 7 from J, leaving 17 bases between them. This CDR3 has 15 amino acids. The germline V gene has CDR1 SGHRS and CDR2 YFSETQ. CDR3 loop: CASSLALTGPQEQYF. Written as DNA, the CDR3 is TGCGCCAGCAGCTTGGCGTTGACAGGCCCTCAGGAGCAGTACTTC. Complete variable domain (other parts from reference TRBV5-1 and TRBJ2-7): KAGVTQTPRYLIKTRGQQVTLSCSPISGHRSVSWYQQTPGQGLQFLFEYFSETQRNKGNFPGRFSGRQFSNSRSEMNVSTLELGDSALYLCASSLALTGPQEQYFGPGTRLTVT.

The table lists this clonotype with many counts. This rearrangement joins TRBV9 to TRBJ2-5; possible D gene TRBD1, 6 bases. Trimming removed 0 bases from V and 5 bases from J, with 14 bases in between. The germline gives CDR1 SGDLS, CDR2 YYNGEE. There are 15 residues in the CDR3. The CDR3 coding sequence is TGTGCCAGCAGCGTAGTATTAGGGGGAGAGGAGACCCAGTACTTC. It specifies CASSVVLGGEETQYF.

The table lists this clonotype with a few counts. The CDR3 sequence: CASRRLRAGANVLTF. The CDR3 nucleotides read TGTGCCAGCAGACGTCTCAGGGCTGGGGCCAACGTCCTGACTTTC. The gene calls are TRBV12-3 or TRBV12-4 and TRBJ2-6; D possibly corresponds to TRBD1 (5 bases). This CDR3 has 15 residues. V was clipped by 6 bases and J by 2 bases, with 11 bases between them.

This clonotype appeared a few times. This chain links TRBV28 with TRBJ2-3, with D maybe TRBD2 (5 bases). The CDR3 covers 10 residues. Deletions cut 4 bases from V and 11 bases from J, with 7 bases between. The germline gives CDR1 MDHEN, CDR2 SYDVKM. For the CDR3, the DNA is TGTGCCAGCAGTTCTGCGGGGCAGTATTTT. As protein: CASSSAGQYF.

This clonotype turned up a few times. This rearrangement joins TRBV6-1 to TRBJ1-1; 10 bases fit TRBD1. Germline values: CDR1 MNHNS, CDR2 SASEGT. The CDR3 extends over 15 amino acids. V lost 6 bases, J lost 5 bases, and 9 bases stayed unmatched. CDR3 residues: CASREQTGGYTEAFF. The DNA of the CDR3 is TGTGCCAGCAGGGAACAGACAGGGGGCTATACTGAAGCTTTCTTT.

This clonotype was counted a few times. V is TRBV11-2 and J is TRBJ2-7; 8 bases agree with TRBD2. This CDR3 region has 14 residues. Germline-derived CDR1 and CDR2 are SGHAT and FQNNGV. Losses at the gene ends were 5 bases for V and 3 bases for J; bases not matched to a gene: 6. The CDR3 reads CASSPTSGNYEQYF. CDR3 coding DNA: TGTGCCAGCAGCCCCACTAGCGGTAACTACGAGCAGTACTTC.

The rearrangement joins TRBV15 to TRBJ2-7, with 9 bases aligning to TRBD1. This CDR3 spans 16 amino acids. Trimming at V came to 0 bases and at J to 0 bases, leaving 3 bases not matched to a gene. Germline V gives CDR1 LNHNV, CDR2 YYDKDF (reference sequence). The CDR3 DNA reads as TGTGCCACCAGCAGAGATAGACAGGGGGTCTCCTACGAGCAGTACTTC. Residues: CATSRDRQGVSYEQYF.

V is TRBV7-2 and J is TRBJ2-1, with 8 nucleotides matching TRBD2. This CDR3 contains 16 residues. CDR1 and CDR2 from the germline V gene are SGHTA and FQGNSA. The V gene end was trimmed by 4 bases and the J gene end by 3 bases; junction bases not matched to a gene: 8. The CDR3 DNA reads TGTGCCAGCAGCTCGAAAGCGGGGGCGGGCTACAATGAGCAGTTCTTC. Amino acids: CASSSKAGAGYNEQFF.

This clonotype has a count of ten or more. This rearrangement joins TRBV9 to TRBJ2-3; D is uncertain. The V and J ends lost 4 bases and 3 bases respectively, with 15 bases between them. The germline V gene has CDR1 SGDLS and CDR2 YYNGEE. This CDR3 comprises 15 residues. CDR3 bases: TGTGCCAGCAGCACCGAAGTCGTTGGGACAGATACGCAGTATTTT. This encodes CASSTEVVGTDTQYF.

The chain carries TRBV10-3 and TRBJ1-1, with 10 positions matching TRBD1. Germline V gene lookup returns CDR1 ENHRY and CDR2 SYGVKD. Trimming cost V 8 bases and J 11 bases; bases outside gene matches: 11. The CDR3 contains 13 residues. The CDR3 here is CAIRGQGPLGAFF. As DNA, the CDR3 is TGTGCCATCCGGGGACAGGGGCCCTTAGGGGCTTTCTTT.

This CDR3 reads CASSLSGGPTGRGYTEAFF. In nucleotides, the CDR3 is TGCGCCAGCAGCTTGTCAGGTGGTCCGACAGGGAGAGGATACACTGAAGCTTTCTTT. The J gene is TRBJ1-1, the V gene TRBV5-1; the match to TRBD1 covers 7 bases. The J segment lost 3 bases and the V segment lost 1 base, leaving 18 bases of the junction unmatched. Germline assignment: CDR1 SGHRS and CDR2 YFSETQ. The CDR3 totals 19 residues. The entire variable domain, with the rest obtained from reference TRBV5-1 and TRBJ1-1, is as follows: KAGVTQTPRYLIKTRGQQVTLSCSPISGHRSVSWYQQTPGQGLQFLFEYFSETQRNKGNFPGRFSGRQFSNSRSEMNVSTLELGDSALYLCASSLSGGPTGRGYTEAFFGQGTRLTVV.

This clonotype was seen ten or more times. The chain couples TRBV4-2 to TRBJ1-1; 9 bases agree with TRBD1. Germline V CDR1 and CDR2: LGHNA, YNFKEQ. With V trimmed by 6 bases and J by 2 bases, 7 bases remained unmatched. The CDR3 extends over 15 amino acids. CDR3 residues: CASRRDRDANTEAFF. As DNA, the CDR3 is TGTGCCAGCAGGAGGGACAGGGACGCCAACACTGAAGCTTTCTTT.

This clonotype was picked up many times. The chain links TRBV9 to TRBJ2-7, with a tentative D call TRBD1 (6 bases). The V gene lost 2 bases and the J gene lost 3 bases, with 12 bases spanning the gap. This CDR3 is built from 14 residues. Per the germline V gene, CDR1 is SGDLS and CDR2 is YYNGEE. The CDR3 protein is CASSVGADNYEQYF. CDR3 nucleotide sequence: TGTGCCAGCAGCGTGGGGGCCGACAACTACGAGCAGTACTTC.

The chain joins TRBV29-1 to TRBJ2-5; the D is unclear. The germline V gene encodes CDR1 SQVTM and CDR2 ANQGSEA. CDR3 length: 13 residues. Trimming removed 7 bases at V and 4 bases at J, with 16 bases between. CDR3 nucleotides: TGCAGCGCCGTGGAGTCTACCGGAGAGACCCAGTACTTC. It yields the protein CSAVESTGETQYF.

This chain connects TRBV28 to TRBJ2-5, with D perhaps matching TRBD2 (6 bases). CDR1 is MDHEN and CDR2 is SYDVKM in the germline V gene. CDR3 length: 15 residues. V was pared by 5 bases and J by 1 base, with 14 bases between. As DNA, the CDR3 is TGTGCCAGCAGTCTCCCGGGACTGACCCAAGAGACCCAGTACTTC. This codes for CASSLPGLTQETQYF. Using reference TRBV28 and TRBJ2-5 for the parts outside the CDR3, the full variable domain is DVKVTQSSRYLVKRTGEKVFLECVQDMDHENMFWYRQDPGLGLRLIYFSYDVKMKEKGDIPEGYSVSREKKERFSLILESASTNQTSMYLCASSLPGLTQETQYFGPGTRLLVL.

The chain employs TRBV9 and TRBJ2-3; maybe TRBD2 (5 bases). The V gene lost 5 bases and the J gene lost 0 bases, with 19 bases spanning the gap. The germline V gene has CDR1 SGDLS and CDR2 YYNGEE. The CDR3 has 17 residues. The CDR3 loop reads CASSFQRRPPSTDTQYF. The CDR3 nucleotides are TGTGCCAGCAGTTTCCAGCGGAGACCTCCGAGCACAGATACGCAGTATTTT.

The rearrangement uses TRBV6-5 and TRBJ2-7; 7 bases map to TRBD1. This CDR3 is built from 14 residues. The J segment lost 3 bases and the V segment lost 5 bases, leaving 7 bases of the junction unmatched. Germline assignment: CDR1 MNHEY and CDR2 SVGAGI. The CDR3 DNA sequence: TGTGCCAGCAGTCATTTGGACAGGCACTACGAGCAGTACTTC. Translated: CASSHLDRHYEQYF.

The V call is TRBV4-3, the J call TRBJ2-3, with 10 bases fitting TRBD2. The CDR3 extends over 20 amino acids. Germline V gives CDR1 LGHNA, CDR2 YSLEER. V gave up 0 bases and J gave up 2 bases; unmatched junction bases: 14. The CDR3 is CASSQDRVQWTSGITDTQYF. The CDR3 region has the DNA TGCGCCAGCAGCCAAGATCGGGTCCAATGGACTAGCGGCATCACAGATACGCAGTATTTT.

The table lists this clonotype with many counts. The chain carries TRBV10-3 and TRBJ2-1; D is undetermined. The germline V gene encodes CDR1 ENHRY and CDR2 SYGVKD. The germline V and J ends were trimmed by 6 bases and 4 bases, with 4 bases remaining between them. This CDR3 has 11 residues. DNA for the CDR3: TGTGCCATCAGACAATACAATGAGCAGTTCTTC. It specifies CAIRQYNEQFF.

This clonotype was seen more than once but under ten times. The CDR3 coding sequence is TGTGCCAGCAGTCATCGCCGCGGACAGGGGCGAGAGACCCAGTACTTC. Its translation is CASSHRRGQGRETQYF. The gene calls are TRBV7-2 and TRBJ2-5; the match to TRBD1 covers 9 bases. The CDR3 spans 16 residues. Germline CDR1 is SGHTA and CDR2 is FQGNSA. Losses at the gene ends were 6 bases for V and 4 bases for J; bases not matched to a gene: 12. The entire variable domain, with the rest obtained from reference TRBV7-2 and TRBJ2-5, is as follows: GAGVSQSPSNKVTEKGKDVELRCDPISGHTALYWYRQSLGQGLEFLIYFQGNSAPDKSGLPSDRFSAERTGGSVSTLTIQRTQQEDSAVYLCASSHRRGQGRETQYFGPGTRLLVL.